This TCR beta chain was documented in a study of shared T cell receptors in the human thymus listed by TCRdb under 2021. Study-level background: The study examined how the human thymus generates shared, self-reactive T-cell receptor alpha chains.

The germline V gene yields MDHEN for CDR1 and SYDVKM for CDR2. Deletion took 10 bases off V and 2 bases off J, with a span of 15 bases between the germline ends. The cysteine opens and the phenylalanine closes a CDR3 of 14 amino acids. Only CDR3 DNA is held: 42 bases, read in frame from base 1. The receptor library was made with the immunoSEQ multiplex PCR assay. In TCRdb, the immuneACCESS table is reduced to in-frame sequences with V and J assigned. These tables do not hold every clone; where another copy was compared, an unresolved V gene accounts for under half, and the others remain unexplained. This sample gives 630,000 or so clones in total; about 89% of them show up just once. The top ten clonotypes cover 0.0094% of the sample. Remarks on this clone: Its antigen remains undetermined. Per-base quality was not reported, and no clone a single base away is much larger than it.

This same sample was also part of a study on human thymus T cells. Looking at the second paper: The donors were immunologically healthy infants in Finland who had open corrective cardiac surgery for congenital heart defects. Thymus tissue was collected as surgical resects that were removed during corrective cardiac surgery. Both the thymic and the peripheral blood repertoires appeared to show biased V and J gene segment usage. Highly overlapping thymic TCR repertoires among unrelated individuals were reported in the related research. TCR alpha and beta repertoires from about 8 infant thymus samples and a few related peripheral blood samples were characterized in the study. Donor ages ranged from 7 to 244 days, and the cohort comprised about six male and a couple of female infants. Thymocytes were freed from the tissue by mechanical means and kept at -70 degrees C as pellets of roughly 10-32 million cells. A QIAsymphony instrument was used to extract genomic DNA from frozen cell pellets. Using the immunoSEQ multiplex PCR assay, the TCRB and TCRAD loci were amplified from a standardized quantity of quality-controlled genomic DNA. The amplicons covered the V(D)J region and were long enough to include the CDR3 and to identify the V and J genes. The amplicons were sequenced on an Illumina platform via the commercial immunoSEQ service. Primer bias and sequencing errors were corrected using previously described methods, and TCRAD and TCRB definitions followed the IMGT database. The repertoires were analysed using immunoSEQ Analyzer 3.0 and VDJTools for basic statistics, V/J segment usage, diversity estimates, rarefaction and pairwise overlap. To estimate diversity, the Chao1, ChaoE, Efron-Thisted, Shannon and inverse Simpson indices were applied, and diversity was also estimated on datasets down-sampled to the smallest sample. Repertoire overlap was assessed by strict matching of CDR3 nucleotide sequence, V gene and J gene, and clustering was done by Jaccard-based multidimensional scaling. On average, thymus samples gave 800,000 or so unique TCRB clonotypes, whereas blood samples gave roughly 80,000.

This sequence uses TRBV28 and TRBJ1-5; no D gene call is confident. The sample comprised thymocytes. The TCR was taken from a boy in the first two years of life with a congenital heart defect. Donor details come from another sample of the same person, matched by shared clones. The CDR3 here reads CAISGRERNQPQHF. DNA sequence: TGTGCCATCTCGGGCCGGGAGCGCAATCAGCCCCAGCATTTT.